The 3 T cell receptor beta chains in this list originate from one sample, sequenced in a study of a mutant IDH1 vaccine in newly diagnosed glioma. No antigen has been assigned to these receptors. The time point was: week 23, last vaccination. The content of each vaccine dose was 300 ug of mutant IDH1 20-mer peptide, and topical imiquimod accompanied it. Only in-frame clones appear in the TCRdb table, and some are missing; sequencing was by immunoSEQ multiplex PCR. The sample records around 39,000 clones, approximately 88% being singletons. This material consisted of PBMCs, taken from a glioma patient whose treatment included an IDH1 peptide vaccine. Every receptor here comes from a young woman with glioma. Some clones in this sample may be carry-over from other donors' samples.

V usage is TRBV7-9 and J usage is TRBJ2-1; no clear D. The CDR3 is 13 residues long. V lost 1 base and J 0 bases, leaving 1 base between the germline ends. Germline V gives CDR1 SEHNR, CDR2 FQNEAQ (reference sequence). The CDR3 DNA sequence: TGTGCCAGCAGCTTAGGCTCCTACAATGAGCAGTTCTTC. This sequence encodes CASSLGSYNEQFF.

The chain joins TRBV7-3 to TRBJ2-3; D may be TRBD1 (6 bases). Trimming removed 6 bases at V and 5 bases at J, with 9 bases between. The CDR3 is made up of 12 amino acids. The germline CDR1 and CDR2 sequences are SGHTA and FQGTGA. Written as DNA, the CDR3 is TGTGCCAGCAGTGGGGGCGGAGATACGCAGTATTTT. Its protein is CASSGGGDTQYF. Based on the CDR3 plus reference TRBV7-3 and TRBJ2-3, the full variable domain is GAGVSQTPSNKVTEKGKYVELRCDPISGHTALYWYRQSLGQGPEFLIYFQGTGAADDSGLPNDRFFAVRPEGSVSTLKIQRTERGDSAVYLCASSGGGDTQYFGPGTRLTVL.

The chain combines TRBV6-1 with TRBJ1-3; a possible D gene is TRBD1 (5 bases). The CDR3 is made up of 17 amino acids. Germline CDR1 reads MNHNS; CDR2 reads SASEGT. Trimming pared 7 bases from V and 5 bases from J, leaving 24 bases between. CDR3 bases: TGTGCCAGCAATGAGAGGGGAATGACAAGGGATCGAAACACCATATATTTT. Amino acids: CASNERGMTRDRNTIYF.